The rows below give T cell receptor beta chains drawn from one sample of a study of tumor and adjacent non-tumor tissue in lung cancer. Each CDR3 protein gets one entry after TCRdb re-called the multiplex PCR reads with MiXCR. This sample has roughly 90,000 distinct CDR3 sequences; 76% occur once, and the top ten carry 21%. Sequencing input: distant non-tumor lung tissue. The receptors were gathered from a woman between 50 and 59 years old with non-small cell lung cancer. The CDR3 runs from the conserved cysteine through the conserved F or W. D genes are given only for firm matches. A clone size is listed for some rows: how often the clone was seen (once, few, many), or a class if it is expanded.

D gene: -; V gene: TRBV6-6; J gene: TRBJ2-7; clone size: -; CDR3 protein: CASSYRFETYSEQYF; CDR3 DNA: TGTGCCAGCAGTTATCGATTTGAGACTTACAGCGAGCAGTACTTC
D gene: -; V gene: TRBV29-1; J gene: TRBJ1-3; clone size: -; CDR3 protein: CSGRDILTNTIYF; CDR3 DNA: TGCAGCGGCCGGGATATACTGACAAACACCATATATTTT
D gene: TRBD1; V gene: TRBV12-3/TRBV12-4; J gene: TRBJ2-7; clone size: -; CDR3 protein: CASSLKLGTVRHEQYF; CDR3 DNA: TGTGCCAGCAGTTTAAAGCTTGGGACAGTGAGGCACGAGCAGTACTTC
D gene: -; V gene: TRBV4-1; J gene: TRBJ2-7; clone size: many; CDR3 protein: CASSQIWGVSSYEQYF; CDR3 DNA: TGCGCCAGCAGCCAAATCTGGGGCGTTAGCTCCTACGAGCAGTACTTC
D gene: TRBD2; V gene: TRBV6-1; J gene: TRBJ2-3; clone size: -; CDR3 protein: CASSELAAGTDTQYF; CDR3 DNA: TGTGCCAGCAGTGAACTAGCGGCAGGCACAGATACACAGTATTTC
D gene: -; V gene: TRBV29-1; J gene: TRBJ2-5; clone size: -; CDR3 protein: CSAERSKGETQHF; CDR3 DNA: TGCAGCGCCGAGAGGTCCAAGGGGGAGACCCAGCACTTC
D gene: TRBD1; V gene: TRBV25-1; J gene: TRBJ2-1; clone size: -; CDR3 protein: CASRDREYNEQFF; CDR3 DNA: TGTGCCAGCAGGGACAGGGAATACAATGAGCAGTTCTTC
D gene: TRBD2; V gene: TRBV12-3/TRBV12-4; J gene: TRBJ2-7; clone size: -; CDR3 protein: CATNKAGSFYEQYF; CDR3 DNA: TGTGCCACCAACAAAGCGGGATCATTCTACGAGCAGTACTTC
D gene: -; V gene: TRBV10-2; J gene: TRBJ1-4; clone size: -; CDR3 protein: CGSSEYDPGEEKLFF; CDR3 DNA: TGCGGCAGCAGTGAATACGATCCAGGGGAGGAAAAACTGTTTTTT
D gene: TRBD1; V gene: TRBV11-2; J gene: TRBJ2-3; clone size: -; CDR3 protein: CASSLGSTGDHMQYF; CDR3 DNA: TGTGCCAGCAGCTTAGGATCCACAGGGGACCATATGCAGTATTTT
D gene: TRBD2; V gene: TRBV28; J gene: TRBJ2-4; clone size: -; CDR3 protein: CATGLAGELTKDIQYF; CDR3 DNA: TGTGCCACGGGACTAGCGGGAGAACTAACCAAAGACATTCAGTACTTT
D gene: TRBD2; V gene: TRBV20-1; J gene: TRBJ2-2; clone size: -; CDR3 protein: CSARDILGLAGDIGELFF; CDR3 DNA: TGCAGTGCTAGGGACATCCTAGGACTAGCGGGAGACATCGGGGAGCTGTTTTTT
D gene: -; V gene: TRBV2; J gene: TRBJ2-1; clone size: many; CDR3 protein: CASSVTEGNEQFF; CDR3 DNA: TGTGCCAGCAGTGTGACAGAAGGGAATGAGCAGTTCTTC
D gene: TRBD1; V gene: TRBV4-1; J gene: TRBJ1-1; clone size: -; CDR3 protein: CARSQPDRVTEASF; CDR3 DNA: TGCGCCAGAAGCCAACCGGACAGGGTCACTGAAGCTTCCTTT